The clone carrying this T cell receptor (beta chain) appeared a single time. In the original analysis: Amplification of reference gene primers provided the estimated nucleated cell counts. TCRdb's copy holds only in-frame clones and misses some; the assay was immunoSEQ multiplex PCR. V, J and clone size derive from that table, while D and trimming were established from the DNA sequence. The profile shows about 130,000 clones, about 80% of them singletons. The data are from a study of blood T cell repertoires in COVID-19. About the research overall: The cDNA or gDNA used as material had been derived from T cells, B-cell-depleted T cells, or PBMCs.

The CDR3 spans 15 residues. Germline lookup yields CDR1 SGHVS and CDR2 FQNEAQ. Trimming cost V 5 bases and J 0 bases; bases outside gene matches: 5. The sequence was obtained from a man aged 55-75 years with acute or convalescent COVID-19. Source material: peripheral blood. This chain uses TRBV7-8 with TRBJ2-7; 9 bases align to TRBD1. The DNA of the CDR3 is TGTGCCAGCAGCCAGGGACAGGGAGTCTCCTACGAGCAGTACTTC. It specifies CASSQGQGVSYEQYF.